The 16 T cell receptor delta chains below all came from one sample that was sequenced in a study of gamma-delta T cells after stem cell transplantation. TCRdb used CATT to re-call clones from the RT-PCR reads. The sample contains about 1,100 delta-chain clones, approximately 8.7% of which appear only once. The sequencing input was gamma-delta T cells. Receptors were obtained from a human donor. It is not recorded whose cells these are; they may come from a transplant donor.

V and J are TRDV2 and TRDJ1; D not certain. V lost 4 bases and J lost 1, with 24 bases in between. Germline CDR1 GEAIGNYY, CDR2 EKD. The CDR3 has 18 residues. As DNA, the CDR3 is TGTGCCTGTGAACCTATGCCCAGTCCAGTGATCCTCACCGATAAACTCATCTTT. Protein product: CACEPMPSPVILTDKLIF.

Remarks on this clone: TCRdb shows a much larger clone's protein in place of this DNA's translation, and the two differ at residue 3, likely through a read error; the protein shown is translated from the DNA. The chain uses TRDV2 and TRDJ1, with TRDD3 matching over 11 bases. Germline lookup yields CDR1 GEAIGNYY and CDR2 EKD. The CDR3 contains 23 residues. The CDR3 DNA reads as TGTGCCCGTGACTTGTTACTGGGGGATAATACCCCGAATACCGGGCATTACACCGATAAACTCATCTTT. Translating it yields CARDLLLGDNTPNTGHYTDKLIF.

Regarding this clone: A much larger clone differs by one base, so this may be a read error. At the DNA level, this CDR3 is encoded by other sequences in the same sample as well. The gene calls are TRDV2 and TRDJ1; D gene uncertain. The germline V gene has CDR1 GEAIGNYY and CDR2 EKD. Trimming removed 0 bases from V and 8 bases from J, with 18 bases in between. The CDR3 extends over 15 amino acids. DNA for the CDR3: TGTGCCTGTGACACCCTGGCACTCGAACGGGGCAAACTCATCTTT. Translated: CACDTLALERGKLIF.

This clone has more than one count but fewer than ten. A read error may be the cause here, since a much bigger clone is one base away. The chain joins TRDV2 to TRDJ1; 10 bases line up with TRDD3. Trimming at V came to 3 bases and at J to 3 bases, leaving 21 bases not matched to a gene. The germline V gene has CDR1 GEAIGNYY and CDR2 EKD. The CDR3 covers 20 residues. CDR3 residues: CACDRLTTSMGDTGSDKLIF. DNA of the CDR3: TGTGCCTGTGACCGCCTTACTACGTCAATGGGGGATACAGGGTCCGATAAACTCATCTTT.

The rearrangement links TRDV2 to TRDJ1; 10 bases are shared with TRDD3. V was clipped by 3 bases and J by 0 bases; unmatched bases: 9. The germline CDR1 and CDR2 sequences are GEAIGNYY and EKD. The CDR3 runs 17 residues. CDR3 sequence (DNA): TGTGCCTGTGACTCTCTCCGGGGGATACGAGACACCGATAAACTCATCTTT. This codes for CACDSLRGIRDTDKLIF.

This clone has just a few counts. Given a much more abundant clone one base away, this may be a read error. J is TRDJ1 and V is TRDV1, with 12 bases that match TRDD3. The CDR3 loop spans 20 amino acids. The V and J ends lost 5 bases and 4 bases, in that order; junction bases with no gene match: 20. Germline CDR1 reads TSWWSYY; CDR2 reads QGS. The CDR3 reads CALGKTHSYWGILGDDKLIF. CDR3 sequence (DNA): TGTGCTCTTGGGAAAACCCATTCCTACTGGGGGATACTGGGGGACGATAAACTCATCTTT.

This clone was detected only a few times. This sample includes further DNA sequences coding for the same CDR3. This sequence joins TRDV2 and TRDJ1; TRDD3 matches 12 bases. Per germline, CDR1 GEAIGNYY and CDR2 EKD. Unmatched junction bases numbered 3, after V lost 2 bases and J lost 0 bases. CDR3 length: 16 amino acids. Here the CDR3 DNA reads TGTGCCTGTGACATACTGGGGGATACACACACCGATAAACTCATCTTT. Amino acids: CACDILGDTHTDKLIF.

The chain couples TRDV2 to TRDJ1; no clear D. CDR1 GEAIGNYY and CDR2 EKD come from the germline V gene. Trimming pared 4 bases from V and 1 base from J, leaving 24 bases between. CDR3 length: 18 residues. CDR3 sequence reads: CACEPMTTPVSITDKLIF. DNA for the CDR3: TGTGCCTGTGAACCTATGACCACTCCAGTGAGCATCACCGATAAACTCATCTTT.

Notes on this clone: A much larger clone sits a single nucleotide away, making a read error possible. No DNA is shown, since the ends of the CDR3 on it are uncertain; the CDR3 is the one TCRdb lists. The chain employs TRDV2 and TRDJ1; the table's D call TRDD3 went unverified against the DNA. Germline assignment: CDR1 GEAIGNYY and CDR2 EKD. Both ends counted, the CDR3 spans 19 residues. CDR3 protein: CARDDVGRFGTGGLDKLIF.

A note on this clone: TCRdb's protein for this DNA is that of a much larger clone and differs from the translation at residue 10, likely a read error; the protein shown is the DNA translation. The chain couples TRDV2 to TRDJ1; 7 bases align to TRDD3. Germline CDR1 and CDR2: GEAIGNYY and EKD. Trimming cost V 4 bases and J 1 base; bases outside gene matches: 11. The CDR3 has 16 residues. The CDR3 DNA sequence: TGTGCCTGTGAGACCCTGGGGGCCACGTGCACCGATAAACTCATCTTT. Its protein product is CACETLGATCTDKLIF.

A note on this clone: Since a far larger clone is one base different, this is likely a read error. The sample has other DNA sequences that encode this CDR3 too. The J gene is TRDJ3, the V gene TRDV2; TRDD3 matches 10 bases. Germline CDR1 and CDR2: GEAIGNYY and EKD. The junction had 18 bases not matched to a gene; V was cut back by 0 bases and J by 2 bases. The CDR3 length is 23 residues. CDR3 in DNA: TGTGCCTGTGACACCGTCCCCTCACGGGGGATACGGGCACCGACCTGGGACACCCGACAGATGTTTTTC. This codes for CACDTVPSRGIRAPTWDTRQMFF.

Comment on this clone: The TCRdb record carries a much larger clone's protein, which differs from this DNA's translation at residue 7; a read error is the likely cause, and the protein listed here is the DNA translation. The chain's CDR3 is CACDTVHSRGIRAPTWDTRQMFF. Here the CDR3 DNA reads TGTGCCTGTGACACCGTCCATTCACGGGGGATACGGGCACCGACCTGGGACACCCGACAGATGTTTTTC. The J gene is TRDJ3, the V gene TRDV2, with 10 bases matching TRDD3. J was trimmed by 2 bases and V by 0 bases; bases with no gene match: 18. The CDR3 is made up of 23 amino acids. The germline V gene encodes CDR1 GEAIGNYY and CDR2 EKD.

Of note for this clone: A read error likely explains this, since a far larger clone differs by one base. This chain uses TRAV29/DV5 with TRDJ1, with 11 nucleotides matching TRDD3. V shed 0 bases and J 3 bases; nucleotides not matched to a gene: 40. In germline, CDR1 is NSMFDY, CDR2 ISSIKDK. The CDR3 spans 27 residues. CDR3 protein: CAASEVGFYHIPPYSILGDIVSDKLIF. In DNA, the CDR3 is TGTGCAGCAAGCGAGGTTGGTTTCTATCACATTCCACCATACTCGATACTGGGGGATATTGTATCCGATAAACTCATCTTT. Combining the CDR3 with reference TRAV29/DV5 and TRDJ1 gives the whole variable domain DQQVKQNSPSLSVQEGRISILNCDYTNSMFDYFLWYKKYPAEGPTFLISISSIKDKNEDGRFTVFLNKSAKHLSLHIVPSQPGDSAVYFCAASEVGFYHIPPYSILGDIVSDKLIFGKGTRVTVEP.

This clone was counted only a few times. A far larger clone is one nucleotide away, so this likely arose from a read error. Other nucleotide sequences in the sample specify the same CDR3. The V gene is TRAV29/DV5, the J gene TRDJ1, with 11 bases fitting TRDD3. The CDR3 contains 27 residues. Germline CDR1 and CDR2: NSMFDY and ISSIKDK. CDR3 DNA sequence: TGTGCAGCAAGCGAGGTTGGTTTCTATCACCTTCCACCATACTCGATACTGGGGGATATTGTATCCGATAAACTCATCTTC. It specifies CAASEVGFYHLPPYSILGDIVSDKLIF.

The chain combines TRDV2 with TRDJ1; 13 bases align to TRDD3. CDR1 and CDR2 (germline): GEAIGNYY, EKD. The CDR3 spans 18 residues. Trimming removed 3 bases from V and 3 bases from J; junction bases left unmatched: 12. The DNA for the CDR3 is TGTGCCTGTGACCCCCTTTCGAGTACTGGGGGATACGCCGATAAACTCATCTTT. Translating gives CACDPLSSTGGYADKLIF.

Concerning this clone itself: This sequence may be a read error, since a much larger clone differs from it by one base. The same CDR3 can be traced to other DNA sequences in this sample. The chain employs TRDV2 and TRDJ1, with 13 bases fitting TRDD3. The CDR3 sequence is 19 residues long. Germline CDR1 is GEAIGNYY and CDR2 is EKD. Written as DNA, the CDR3 is TGTGCCTGTGACACCCTACTGGGGGATACGCCCATAGACACCGATAACCTCATCTTT. It translates to CACDTLLGDTPIDTDNLIF.